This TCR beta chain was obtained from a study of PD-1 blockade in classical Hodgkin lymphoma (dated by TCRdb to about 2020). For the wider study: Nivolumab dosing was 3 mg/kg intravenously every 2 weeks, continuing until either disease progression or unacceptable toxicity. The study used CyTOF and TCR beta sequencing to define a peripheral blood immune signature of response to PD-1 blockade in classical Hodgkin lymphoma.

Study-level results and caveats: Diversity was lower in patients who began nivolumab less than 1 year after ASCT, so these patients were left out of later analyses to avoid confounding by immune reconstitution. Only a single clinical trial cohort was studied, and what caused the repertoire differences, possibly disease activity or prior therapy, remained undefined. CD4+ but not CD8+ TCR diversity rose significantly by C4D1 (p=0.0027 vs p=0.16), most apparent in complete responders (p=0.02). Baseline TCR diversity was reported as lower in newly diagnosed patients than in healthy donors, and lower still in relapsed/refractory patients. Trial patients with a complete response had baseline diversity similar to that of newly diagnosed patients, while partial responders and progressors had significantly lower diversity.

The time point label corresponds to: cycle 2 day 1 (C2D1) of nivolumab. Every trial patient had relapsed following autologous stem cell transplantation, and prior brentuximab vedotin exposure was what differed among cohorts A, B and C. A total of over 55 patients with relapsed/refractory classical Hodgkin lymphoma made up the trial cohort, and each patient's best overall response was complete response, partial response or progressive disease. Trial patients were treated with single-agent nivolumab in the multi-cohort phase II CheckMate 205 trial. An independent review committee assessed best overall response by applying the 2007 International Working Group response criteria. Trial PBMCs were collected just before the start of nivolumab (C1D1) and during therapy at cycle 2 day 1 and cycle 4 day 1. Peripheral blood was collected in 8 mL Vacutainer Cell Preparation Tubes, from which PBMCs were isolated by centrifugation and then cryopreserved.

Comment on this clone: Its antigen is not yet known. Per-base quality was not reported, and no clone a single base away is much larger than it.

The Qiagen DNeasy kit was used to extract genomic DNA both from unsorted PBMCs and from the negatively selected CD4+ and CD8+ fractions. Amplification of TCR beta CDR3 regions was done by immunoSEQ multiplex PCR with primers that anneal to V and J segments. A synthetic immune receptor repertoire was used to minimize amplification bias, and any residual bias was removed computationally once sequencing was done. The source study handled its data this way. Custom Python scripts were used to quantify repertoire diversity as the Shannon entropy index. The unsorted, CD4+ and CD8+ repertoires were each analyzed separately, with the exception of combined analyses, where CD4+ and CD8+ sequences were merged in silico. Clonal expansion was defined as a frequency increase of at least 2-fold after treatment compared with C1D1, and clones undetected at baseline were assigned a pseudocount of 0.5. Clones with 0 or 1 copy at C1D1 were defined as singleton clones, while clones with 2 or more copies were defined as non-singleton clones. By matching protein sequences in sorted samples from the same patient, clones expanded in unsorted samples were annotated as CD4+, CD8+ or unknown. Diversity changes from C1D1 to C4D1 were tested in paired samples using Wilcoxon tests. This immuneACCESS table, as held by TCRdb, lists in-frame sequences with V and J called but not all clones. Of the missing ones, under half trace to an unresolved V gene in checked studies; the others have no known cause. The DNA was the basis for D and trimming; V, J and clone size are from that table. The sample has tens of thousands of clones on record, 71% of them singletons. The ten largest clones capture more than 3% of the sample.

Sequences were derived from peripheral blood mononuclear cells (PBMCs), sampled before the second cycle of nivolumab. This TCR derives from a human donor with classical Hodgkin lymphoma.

The nucleotide sequence is TGTGCCAGCAGTTTAACCGGTACAGGGGCTGGTGGCTACACCTTC. This codes for CASSLTGTGAGGYTF. The sequence joins TRBV6-5 to TRBJ1-2, with 7 bases matching TRBD1. V and J are trimmed by 4 bases and 7 bases, and the gene matches miss 12 bases of the junction. The germline V gene specifies MNHEY as CDR1 and SVGAGI as CDR2. Taken from cysteine to phenylalanine, the CDR3 has 15 residues. Solely the CDR3 DNA is kept, with 45 bases framed from the first base.